Sequencing of this T cell receptor (beta chain) was carried out in a study of regulatory T cells in long-lasting Graves disease. Both iRepertoire HTBI primers and Arm-PCR of CDR3 regions were used to build the TCR beta libraries. TCRdb independently ran MiXCR on the multiplex PCR reads; one entry per CDR3 protein. Here the sample spans fewer than 650,000 distinct CDR3 sequences, roughly 15% being singletons. Germline loops: CDR1 MNHEY, CDR2 SVGAGI. V lost 2 bases and J lost 8, with 6 bases in between. The CDR3 covers 11 residues. In this sample, this clonotype turned up many times. Time point specified: newly diagnosed GD, antithyroid drugs for less than 3 months. Extracted RNA from PBMCs served as the source of the TCR library. This sample also appeared in a second study, on T cells in Graves' hyperthyroidism and ophthalmopathy. That report notes: First-round RT-PCR with HTBI primers amplified the TCR CDR3 region.

The origin of this receptor is a man younger than 30 with Graves disease. The chain carries TRBV6-5 and TRBJ1-1, with D hard to call. This specimen was peripheral blood mononuclear cells (PBMCs), taken at new diagnosis, from a patient treated with antithyroid drugs. The CDR3: CASSYPDEAFF. CDR3 DNA: TGTGCCAGCAGTTACCCGGACGAAGCTTTCTTT.